This T cell receptor (beta chain) emerged from a study of blood T cell repertoires in COVID-19. The wider study: The study drew acute and convalescent COVID-19 samples from the United States, Italy and Spain. Sources were T cells, B-cell-depleted T cells, or PBMCs; the material itself was cDNA or gDNA.

Under the authors' procedure: For nucleated cells, counts were estimated from reference gene primer amplification. Profiled with immunoSEQ multiplex PCR; TCRdb holds only in-frame clones, not every one. V, J and clone size were drawn from that table, and D and trimming were deduced from the DNA. The sample yields 80,000 or so clones, about three quarters seen once. The germline CDR1 and CDR2 sequences are SGHVS and FQNEAQ. The CDR3 runs to 15 residues. V dropped 1 base and J dropped 4 bases, with 13 bases sitting between them. This sequence originates from a human donor in a cohort sampled during active COVID-19. Sequenced input: peripheral blood. V and J are TRBV7-8 and TRBJ1-1; D is perhaps TRBD1 (5 bases). CDR3 loop: CASSLGGRGGTEAFF. CDR3 DNA: TGTGCCAGCAGCTTAGGGGGCCGCGGGGGCACTGAAGCTTTCTTT.